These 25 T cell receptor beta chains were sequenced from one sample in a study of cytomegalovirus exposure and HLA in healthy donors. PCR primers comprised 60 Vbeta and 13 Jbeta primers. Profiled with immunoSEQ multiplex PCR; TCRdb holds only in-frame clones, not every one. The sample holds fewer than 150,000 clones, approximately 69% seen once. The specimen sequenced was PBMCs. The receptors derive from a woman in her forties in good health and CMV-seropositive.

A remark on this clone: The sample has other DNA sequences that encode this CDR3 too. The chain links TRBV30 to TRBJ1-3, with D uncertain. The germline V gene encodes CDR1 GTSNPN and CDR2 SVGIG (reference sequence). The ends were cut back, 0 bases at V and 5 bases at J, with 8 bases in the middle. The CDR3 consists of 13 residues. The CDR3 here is CAWSVNSRNTIYF. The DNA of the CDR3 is TGTGCCTGGAGTGTTAACAGCCGAAACACCATATATTTT.

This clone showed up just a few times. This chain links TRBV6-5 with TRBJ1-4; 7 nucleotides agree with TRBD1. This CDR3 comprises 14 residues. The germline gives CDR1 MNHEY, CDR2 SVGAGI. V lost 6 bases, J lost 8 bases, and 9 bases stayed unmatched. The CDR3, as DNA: TGTGCCAGCAGATCCCGAGGGGGCCGGGAAAAACTGTTTTTT. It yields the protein CASRSRGGREKLFF.

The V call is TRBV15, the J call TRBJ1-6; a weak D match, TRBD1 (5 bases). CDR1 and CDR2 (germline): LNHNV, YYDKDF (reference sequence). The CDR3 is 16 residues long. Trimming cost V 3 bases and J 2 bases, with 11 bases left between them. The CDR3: CATSRTESAYNSPLHF. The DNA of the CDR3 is TGTGCCACCAGCAGGACAGAGTCGGCCTATAATTCACCCCTCCACTTT.

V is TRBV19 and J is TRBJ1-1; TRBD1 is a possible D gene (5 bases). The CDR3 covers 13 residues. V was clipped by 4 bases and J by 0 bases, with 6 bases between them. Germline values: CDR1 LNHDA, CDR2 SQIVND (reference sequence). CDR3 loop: CASSKGVNTEAFF. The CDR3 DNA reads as TGTGCCAGTAGTAAAGGGGTGAACACTGAAGCTTTCTTT.

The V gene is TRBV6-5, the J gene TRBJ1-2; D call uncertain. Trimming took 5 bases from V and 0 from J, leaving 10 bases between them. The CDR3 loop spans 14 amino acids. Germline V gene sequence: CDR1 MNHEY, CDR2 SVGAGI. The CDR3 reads CASSRGRANYGYTF. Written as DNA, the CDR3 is TGTGCCAGCAGTAGAGGGAGAGCTAACTATGGCTACACCTTC.

Here the CDR3 reads CASKVTGVGYGYTF. CDR3 sequence (DNA): TGTGCCAGCAAGGTGACAGGGGTAGGCTATGGCTACACCTTC. The chain joins TRBV2 to TRBJ1-2; 8 bases agree with TRBD1. Trimming removed 7 bases from V and 4 bases from J; junction bases left unmatched: 8. The germline CDR1 and CDR2 sequences are SNHLY and FYNNEI. CDR3 length equals 14 residues.

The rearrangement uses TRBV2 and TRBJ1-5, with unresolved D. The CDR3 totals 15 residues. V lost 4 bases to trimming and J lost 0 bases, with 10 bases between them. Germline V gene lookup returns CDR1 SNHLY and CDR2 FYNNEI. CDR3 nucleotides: TGTGCCAGCAGTGTTGAGGGAGGTAGCAATCAGCCCCAGCATTTT. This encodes CASSVEGGSNQPQHF.

The DNA for the CDR3 is TGTGCCAGCAGCACCCCACTAGCGGGGGGCCTTAATGAGCAGTTCTTC. Translation: CASSTPLAGGLNEQFF. The chain uses TRBV4-2 and TRBJ2-1, with TRBD2 identical over 12 bases. CDR1 is LGHNA and CDR2 is YNFKEQ in the germline V gene. The CDR3 extends over 16 amino acids. V trimming: 5 bases; J trimming: 7 bases; junction bases outside the gene matches: 9.

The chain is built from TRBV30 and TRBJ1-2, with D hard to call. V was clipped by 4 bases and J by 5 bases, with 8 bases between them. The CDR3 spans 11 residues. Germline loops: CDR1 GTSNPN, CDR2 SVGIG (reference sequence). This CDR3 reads CAWTAGYGYTF. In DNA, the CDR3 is TGTGCCTGGACAGCGGGGTATGGCTACACCTTC.

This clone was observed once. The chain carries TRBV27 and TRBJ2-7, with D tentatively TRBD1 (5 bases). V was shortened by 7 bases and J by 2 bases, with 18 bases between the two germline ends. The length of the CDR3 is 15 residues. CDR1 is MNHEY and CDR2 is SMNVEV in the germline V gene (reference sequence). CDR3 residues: CASTLEAGKTYEQYF. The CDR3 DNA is TGTGCCAGCACCCTAGAGGCAGGGAAAACCTACGAGCAGTACTTC.

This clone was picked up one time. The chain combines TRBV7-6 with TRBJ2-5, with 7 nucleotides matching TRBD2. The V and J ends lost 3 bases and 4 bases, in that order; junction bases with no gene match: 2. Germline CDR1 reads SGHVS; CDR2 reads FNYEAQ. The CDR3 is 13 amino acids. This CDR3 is CASSFGRGETQYF. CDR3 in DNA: TGTGCCAGCAGCTTTGGGAGGGGAGAGACCCAGTACTTC.

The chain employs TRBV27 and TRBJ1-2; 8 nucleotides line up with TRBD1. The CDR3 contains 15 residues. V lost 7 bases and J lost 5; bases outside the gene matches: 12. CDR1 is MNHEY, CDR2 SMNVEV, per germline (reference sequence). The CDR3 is CASTPVQGARYGYTF. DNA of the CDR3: TGTGCCAGCACACCCGTTCAGGGGGCGCGGTATGGCTACACCTTC.

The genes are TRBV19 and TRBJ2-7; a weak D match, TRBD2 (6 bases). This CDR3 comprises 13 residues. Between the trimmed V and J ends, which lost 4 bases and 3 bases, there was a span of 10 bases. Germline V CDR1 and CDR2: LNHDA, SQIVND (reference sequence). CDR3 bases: TGTGCCAGTAGTAGCGGAGGGTACTACGAGCAGTACTTC. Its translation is CASSSGGYYEQYF.

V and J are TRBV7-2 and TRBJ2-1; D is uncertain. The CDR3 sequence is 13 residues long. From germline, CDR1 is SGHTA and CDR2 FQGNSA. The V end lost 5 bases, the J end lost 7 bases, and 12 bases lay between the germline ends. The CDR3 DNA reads TGTGCCAGCAGCCCCCGTTCGTTGAATGAGCAGTTCTTC. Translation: CASSPRSLNEQFF.

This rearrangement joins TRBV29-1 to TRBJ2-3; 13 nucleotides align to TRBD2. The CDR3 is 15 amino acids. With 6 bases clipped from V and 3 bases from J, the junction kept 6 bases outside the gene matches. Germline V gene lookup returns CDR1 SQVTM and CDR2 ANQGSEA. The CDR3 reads CSVRGLAGVTDTQYF. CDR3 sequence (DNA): TGCAGCGTCCGAGGACTAGCGGGAGTGACAGATACGCAGTATTTT.

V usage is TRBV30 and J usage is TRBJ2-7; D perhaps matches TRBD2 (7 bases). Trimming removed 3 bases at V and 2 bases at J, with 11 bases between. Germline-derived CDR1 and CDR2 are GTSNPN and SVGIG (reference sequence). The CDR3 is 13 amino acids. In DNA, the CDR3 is TGTGCCTGGAGCGTAGGGGGGGCCTACGAGCAGTACTTC. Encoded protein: CAWSVGGAYEQYF.

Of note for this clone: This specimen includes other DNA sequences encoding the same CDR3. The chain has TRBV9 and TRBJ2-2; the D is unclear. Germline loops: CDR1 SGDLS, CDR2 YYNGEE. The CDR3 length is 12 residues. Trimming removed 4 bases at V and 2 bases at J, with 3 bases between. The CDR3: CASSPNTGELFF. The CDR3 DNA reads TGTGCCAGCAGCCCTAACACCGGGGAGCTGTTTTTT.

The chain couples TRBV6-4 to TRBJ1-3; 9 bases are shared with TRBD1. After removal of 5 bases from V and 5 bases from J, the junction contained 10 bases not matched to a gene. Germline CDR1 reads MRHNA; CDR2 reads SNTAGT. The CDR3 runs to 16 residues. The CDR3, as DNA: TGTGCCAGCAGTTCCAAACAGGGGGCGCGACGAAACACCATATATTTT. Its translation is CASSSKQGARRNTIYF.

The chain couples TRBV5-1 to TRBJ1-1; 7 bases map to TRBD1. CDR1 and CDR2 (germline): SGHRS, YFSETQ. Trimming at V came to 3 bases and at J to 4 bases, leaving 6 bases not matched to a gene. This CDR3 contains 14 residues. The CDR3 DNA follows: TGCGCCAGCAGCTCACGACAGGGCCCCACTGAAGCTTTCTTT. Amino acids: CASSSRQGPTEAFF.

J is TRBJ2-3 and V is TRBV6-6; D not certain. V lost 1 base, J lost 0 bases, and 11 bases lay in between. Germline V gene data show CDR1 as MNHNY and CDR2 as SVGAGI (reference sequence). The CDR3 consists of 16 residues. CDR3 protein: CASSYFAGASTDTQYF. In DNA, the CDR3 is TGTGCCAGCAGTTACTTTGCCGGTGCCAGCACAGATACGCAGTATTTT.

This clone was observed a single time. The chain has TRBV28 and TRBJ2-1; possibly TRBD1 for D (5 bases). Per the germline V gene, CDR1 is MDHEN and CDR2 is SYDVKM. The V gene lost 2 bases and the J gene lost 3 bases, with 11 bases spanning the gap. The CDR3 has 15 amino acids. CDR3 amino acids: CASSLAYRNYNEQFF. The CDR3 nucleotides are TGTGCCAGCAGTTTAGCCTACAGGAACTACAATGAGCAGTTCTTC.

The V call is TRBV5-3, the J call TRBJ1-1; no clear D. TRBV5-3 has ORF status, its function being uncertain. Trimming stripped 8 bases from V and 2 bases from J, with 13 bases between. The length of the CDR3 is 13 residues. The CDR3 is CARREVVNTEAFF. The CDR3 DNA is TGTGCCAGGAGGGAAGTGGTAAACACTGAAGCTTTCTTT.

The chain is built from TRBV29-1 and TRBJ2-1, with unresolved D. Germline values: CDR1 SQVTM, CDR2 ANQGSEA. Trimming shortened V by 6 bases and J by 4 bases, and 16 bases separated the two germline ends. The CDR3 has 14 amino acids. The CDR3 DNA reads TGCAGCGTCCTGCCAGTCAAAATATACAATGAGCAGTTCTTC. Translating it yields CSVLPVKIYNEQFF.

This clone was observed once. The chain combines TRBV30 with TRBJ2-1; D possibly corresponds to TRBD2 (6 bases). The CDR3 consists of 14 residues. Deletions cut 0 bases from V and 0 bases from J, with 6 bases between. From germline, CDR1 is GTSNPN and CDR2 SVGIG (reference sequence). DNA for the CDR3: TGTGCCTGGAGTGTGGGGGGCTCCTACAATGAGCAGTTCTTC. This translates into CAWSVGGSYNEQFF.

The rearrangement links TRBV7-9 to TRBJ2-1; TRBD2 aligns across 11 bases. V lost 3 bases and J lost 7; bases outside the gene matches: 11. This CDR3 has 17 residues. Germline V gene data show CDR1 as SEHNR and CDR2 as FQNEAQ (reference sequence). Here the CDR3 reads CASSFLTSGRFVNEQFF. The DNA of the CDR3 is TGTGCCAGCAGCTTTCTCACTAGCGGGAGATTCGTGAATGAGCAGTTCTTC.